This T cell receptor (beta chain) appears in the sequencing data of a study of shared clonotypes between healthy human individuals. Study-level findings and limits: Represented genetic and exposure-history diversity was restricted by having few donors.

Donors had no recently reported acute infections or vaccinations and were HIV-negative. On this clone: Its antigen is currently unknown.

Germline values: CDR1 ENHRY, CDR2 SYGVKD. The V gene lost 8 bases and the J gene lost 1 base, with 14 bases spanning the gap. The CDR3 consists of 15 residues. In the study's own analysis: For the immunoSEQ data, sequences were junction-only without quality scores, so filtering differed. Sequenced by immunoSEQ multiplex PCR; TCRdb stores in-frame clones only, minus some. D and trimming were read from the DNA, whereas the V and J calls and clone size are those reported in that table. The sample has more than 2,000,000 clones, around 90% seen once; the top ten hold more than 0.12%. Sequenced: naive CD4+ T cells sorted from blood. As to subset: CD45RA+ positively selected. V is TRBV10-3 and J is TRBJ1-4, with D unresolved. This TCR derives from a young man in good health. The CDR3: CAIGAGSQTNEKLFF. The DNA for the CDR3 is TGTGCCATCGGAGCGGGCAGCCAAACTAATGAAAAACTGTTTTTT.